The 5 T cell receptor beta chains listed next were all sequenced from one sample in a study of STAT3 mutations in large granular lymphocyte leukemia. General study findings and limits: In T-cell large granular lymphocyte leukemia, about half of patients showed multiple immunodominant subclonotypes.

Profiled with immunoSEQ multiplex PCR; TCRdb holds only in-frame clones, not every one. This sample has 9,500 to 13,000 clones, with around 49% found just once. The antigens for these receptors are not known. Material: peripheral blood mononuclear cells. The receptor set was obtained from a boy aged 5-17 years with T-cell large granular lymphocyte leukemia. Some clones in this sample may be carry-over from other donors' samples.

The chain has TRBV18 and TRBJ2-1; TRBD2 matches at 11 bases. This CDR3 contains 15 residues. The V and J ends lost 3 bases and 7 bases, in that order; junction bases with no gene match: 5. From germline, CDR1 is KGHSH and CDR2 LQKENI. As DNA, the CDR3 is TGTGCCAGCTCACCCTTAGCGGGGGGGCTAAATGAGCAGTTCTTC. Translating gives CASSPLAGGLNEQFF. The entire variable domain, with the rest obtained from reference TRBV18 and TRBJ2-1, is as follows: NAGVMQNPRHLVRRRGQEARLRCSPMKGHSHVYWYRQLPEEGLKFMVYLQKENIIDESGMPKERFSAEFPKEGPSILRIQQVVRGDSAAYFCASSPLAGGLNEQFFGPGTRLTVL.

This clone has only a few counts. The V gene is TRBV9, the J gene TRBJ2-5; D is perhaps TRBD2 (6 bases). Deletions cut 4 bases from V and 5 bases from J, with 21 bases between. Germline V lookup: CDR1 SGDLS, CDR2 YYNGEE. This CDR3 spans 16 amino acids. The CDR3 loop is CASSPSPDFRGETQYF. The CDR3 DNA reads TGTGCCAGCAGCCCAAGTCCGGATTTCCGGGGGGAGACCCAGTACTTC.

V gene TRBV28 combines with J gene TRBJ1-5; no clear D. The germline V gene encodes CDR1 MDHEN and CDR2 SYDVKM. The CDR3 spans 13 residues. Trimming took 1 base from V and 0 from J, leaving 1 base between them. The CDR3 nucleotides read TGTGCCAGCAGTTTATTTAGCAATCAGCCCCAGCATTTT. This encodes CASSLFSNQPQHF.

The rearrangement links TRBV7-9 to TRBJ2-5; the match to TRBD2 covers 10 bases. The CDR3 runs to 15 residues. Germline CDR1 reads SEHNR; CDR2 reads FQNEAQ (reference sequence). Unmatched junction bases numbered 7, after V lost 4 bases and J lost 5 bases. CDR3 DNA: TGTGCCAGCAGCTCCCTCAGCGGGGGGGGCGAGACCCAGTACTTC. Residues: CASSSLSGGGETQYF.

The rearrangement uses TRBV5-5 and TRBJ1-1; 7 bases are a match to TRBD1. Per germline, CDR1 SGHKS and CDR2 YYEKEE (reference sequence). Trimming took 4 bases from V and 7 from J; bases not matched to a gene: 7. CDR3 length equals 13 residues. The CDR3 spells CASSDRASSEAFF. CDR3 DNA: TGTGCCAGCAGCGACAGGGCGTCGAGTGAAGCTTTCTTT.